A selection of T cell receptor beta chains follows, all from one sample in a study of blood T cell repertoires in COVID-19. Sequencing used immunoSEQ multiplex PCR; TCRdb keeps in-frame clones, though not all of them. The sample includes approximately 40,000 clones, 88% of them seen just once. The sample comprised peripheral blood. These receptors were collected from a woman in her sixties or seventies with acute or convalescent COVID-19. Both conserved end residues are part of each CDR3. D genes are given only for firm matches. Only part of the rows carry a size: once, few, many, or a class if the clone is expanded.

j_call: TRBJ2-1; d_call: TRBD2; clone_size: .; v_call: TRBV5-6; cdr3_nt: TGTGCCAGCAGCGTTCCGGGACTAGCGGAGGCCTACAATGAGCAGTTCTTC; cdr3_aa: CASSVPGLAEAYNEQFF
j_call: TRBJ2-3; d_call: TRBD1; clone_size: .; v_call: TRBV18; cdr3_nt: TGTGCCAGCTCACCAAGGACAGGGGGCACAGATACGCAGTATTTT; cdr3_aa: CASSPRTGGTDTQYF
j_call: TRBJ1-1; d_call: TRBD1; clone_size: .; v_call: TRBV18; cdr3_nt: TGTGCCAGCTCACAGACAGGGGGAACTGAAGCTTTCTTT; cdr3_aa: CASSQTGGTEAFF
j_call: TRBJ2-2; d_call: TRBD2; clone_size: .; v_call: TRBV4-2; cdr3_nt: TGTGCCAGCAGCCAAGGATTGAGGACCGGGACTAGCGAAAGGGAGCTGTTTTTT; cdr3_aa: CASSQGLRTGTSERELFF
j_call: TRBJ2-1; d_call: .; clone_size: .; v_call: TRBV2; cdr3_nt: TGTGCCAGCAGGACGGGAGCCGGCGATGAGCAGTTCTTC; cdr3_aa: CASRTGAGDEQFF
j_call: TRBJ1-1; d_call: .; clone_size: .; v_call: TRBV7-9; cdr3_nt: TGTGCCAGCAGCTTAGATACAGGGAGGGTAACTGAAGCTTTCTTT; cdr3_aa: CASSLDTGRVTEAFF
j_call: TRBJ1-1; d_call: TRBD1; clone_size: .; v_call: TRBV5-6; cdr3_nt: TGTGCCAGCAGCTTTCGACAGGGGTCGGGGGACACTGAAGCTTTCTTT; cdr3_aa: CASSFRQGSGDTEAFF
j_call: TRBJ2-1; d_call: TRBD2; clone_size: .; v_call: TRBV4-3; cdr3_nt: TGCGCCAGCAGCCGAGCTACTAGCGGGAACGGGAATGAGCAGTTCTTC; cdr3_aa: CASSRATSGNGNEQFF
j_call: TRBJ1-2; d_call: .; clone_size: .; v_call: TRBV7-3; cdr3_nt: TGTGCCAGCAGCTTAGCCGAGGGCTATGGCTACACCTTC; cdr3_aa: CASSLAEGYGYTF
j_call: TRBJ2-5; d_call: TRBD2; clone_size: .; v_call: TRBV6-4; cdr3_nt: TGTGCCAGCAGTGAGTCGAGCGGGAGTGGGGAGACCCAGTACTTC; cdr3_aa: CASSESSGSGETQYF
j_call: TRBJ2-2; d_call: .; clone_size: .; v_call: TRBV5-1; cdr3_nt: TGCGCCAGCAGCTTGGTGGTGGCTAGTTTCACCGGGGAGCTGTTTTTT; cdr3_aa: CASSLVVASFTGELFF
j_call: TRBJ2-2; d_call: TRBD2; clone_size: .; v_call: TRBV5-6; cdr3_nt: TGTGCCAGCAGCTTGTCCACGGGACTACGTTTCGGGGAGCTGTTTTTT; cdr3_aa: CASSLSTGLRFGELFF
j_call: TRBJ1-4; d_call: .; clone_size: .; v_call: TRBV11-2; cdr3_nt: TGTGCCAGCAGCTTTCAAGGGGGTAATGAAAAACTGTTTTTT; cdr3_aa: CASSFQGGNEKLFF
j_call: TRBJ1-1; d_call: .; clone_size: .; v_call: TRBV27; cdr3_nt: TGTGCCAGCAGTTTATCCGGGGATAGGAACACTGAAGCTTTCTTT; cdr3_aa: CASSLSGDRNTEAFF
j_call: TRBJ1-2; d_call: .; clone_size: .; v_call: TRBV6-5; cdr3_nt: TGTGCCAGCAGTTATGCAGGGGATGGCTACACCTTC; cdr3_aa: CASSYAGDGYTF
j_call: TRBJ2-5; d_call: .; clone_size: .; v_call: TRBV24-1; cdr3_nt: TGTGCCACCAGTGATTTGCGGGGGTTAGACCAAGAGACCCAGTACTTC; cdr3_aa: CATSDLRGLDQETQYF
j_call: TRBJ1-5; d_call: .; clone_size: .; v_call: TRBV11-2; cdr3_nt: TGTGCCAGCAGCTCAACTGACAGGAATCAGCCCCAGCATTTT; cdr3_aa: CASSSTDRNQPQHF
j_call: TRBJ1-5; d_call: .; clone_size: .; v_call: TRBV7-8; cdr3_nt: TGTGCCAGCAGCAAGATTTCAGGCGCTCAGAACAATCAGCCCCAGCATTTT; cdr3_aa: CASSKISGAQNNQPQHF
j_call: TRBJ1-1; d_call: TRBD1; clone_size: once; v_call: TRBV28; cdr3_nt: TGTGCCAGCAGATCCGGACAGGGAAACACTGAAGCTTTCTTT; cdr3_aa: CASRSGQGNTEAFF
j_call: TRBJ1-1; d_call: TRBD1; clone_size: .; v_call: TRBV6-2/TRBV6-3; cdr3_nt: TGTGCCAGCAGCAAGGGACAGGGGGTACAAGACCTTTTT; cdr3_aa: CASSKGQGVQDLF
j_call: TRBJ2-1; d_call: .; clone_size: .; v_call: TRBV11-2; cdr3_nt: TGTGCCAGCAGCTTGAGCGGGAATGAGCAGTTCTTC; cdr3_aa: CASSLSGNEQFF
j_call: TRBJ2-2; d_call: .; clone_size: once; v_call: TRBV27; cdr3_nt: TGTGCCAGCAGTTCACCTACGAACACCGGGGAGCTGTTTTTT; cdr3_aa: CASSSPTNTGELFF
j_call: TRBJ1-3; d_call: .; clone_size: .; v_call: TRBV10-3; cdr3_nt: TGTGCCGCGGCAGGGGAAGGAAACACCATATATTTT; cdr3_aa: CAAAGEGNTIYF
j_call: TRBJ2-1; d_call: .; clone_size: .; v_call: TRBV7-2; cdr3_nt: TGTGCCAGCAGCTTGGGCCCCTCCTACAATGAGCAGTTCTTC; cdr3_aa: CASSLGPSYNEQFF
j_call: TRBJ2-2; d_call: TRBD2; clone_size: .; v_call: TRBV29-1; cdr3_nt: TGCAGCGCCCTAGGGACTAGTGAGCTGTTTTTT; cdr3_aa: CSALGTSELFF
j_call: TRBJ2-1; d_call: .; clone_size: .; v_call: TRBV7-6; cdr3_nt: TGTGCCAGCAGCTTATCGGTGGCGGGCGATGAGCAGTTCTTC; cdr3_aa: CASSLSVAGDEQFF
j_call: TRBJ2-1; d_call: TRBD2; clone_size: .; v_call: TRBV5-4; cdr3_nt: TGTGCCAGCAGCTTGGAGGGACTAGCGGGACCACATGAGCAGTTCTTC; cdr3_aa: CASSLEGLAGPHEQFF
j_call: TRBJ1-4; d_call: .; clone_size: .; v_call: TRBV5-4; cdr3_nt: TGTGCCAGCACTCCGGGGACAACAGGAGAGGGAGAAAAACTGTTTTTT; cdr3_aa: CASTPGTTGEGEKLFF
j_call: TRBJ2-2; d_call: .; clone_size: .; v_call: TRBV7-9; cdr3_nt: TGTGCCAGCAACAGGCCCGGCTCCTATGGGGCCGGGGAGCTGTTTTTT; cdr3_aa: CASNRPGSYGAGELFF
j_call: TRBJ2-2; d_call: .; clone_size: .; v_call: TRBV27; cdr3_nt: TGTGCCAGCAGTTTATATACAGAACTCGTGACGAACACCGGGGAGCTGTTTTTT; cdr3_aa: CASSLYTELVTNTGELFF
j_call: TRBJ2-1; d_call: .; clone_size: once; v_call: TRBV5-4; cdr3_nt: TGTGCCAGCAGCTCGTACTTGGTTGGCGGAACTAACAATGAGCAGTTCTTC; cdr3_aa: CASSSYLVGGTNNEQFF
j_call: TRBJ2-1; d_call: TRBD2; clone_size: .; v_call: TRBV19; cdr3_nt: TGTGCCAGTAGTGTAACTAGCGGGAGCTTGAATGAGCAGTTCTTC; cdr3_aa: CASSVTSGSLNEQFF
j_call: TRBJ2-1; d_call: TRBD2; clone_size: once; v_call: TRBV20-1; cdr3_nt: TGCAGTGCCGCCGGGGAGGGCGAGCAGTTCTTC; cdr3_aa: CSAAGEGEQFF
j_call: TRBJ1-1; d_call: .; clone_size: .; v_call: TRBV6-1; cdr3_nt: TGTGCCAGCAGTGAGCACATCCTGCTGAACACTGAAGCTTTCTTT; cdr3_aa: CASSEHILLNTEAFF
j_call: TRBJ2-1; d_call: TRBD2; clone_size: .; v_call: TRBV6-2/TRBV6-3; cdr3_nt: TGTGCCAGCAGCCGCCGACTAGCGGACCCCCCGGAGAATGAGCAGTTCTTC; cdr3_aa: CASSRRLADPPENEQFF
j_call: TRBJ2-1; d_call: .; clone_size: .; v_call: TRBV6-4; cdr3_nt: TGTGCCAGCAGCAAGGGGTCTTTACGCGATGAGCAGTTCTTC; cdr3_aa: CASSKGSLRDEQFF
j_call: TRBJ1-1; d_call: .; clone_size: .; v_call: TRBV11-2; cdr3_nt: TGTGCCAGCAGCTTAGGGAGGGGCGCAAACACTGAAGCTTTCTTT; cdr3_aa: CASSLGRGANTEAFF
j_call: TRBJ1-1; d_call: .; clone_size: few; v_call: TRBV19; cdr3_nt: TGTGCCAGTAGTATGGGCAACAAGAACACTGAAGCTTTCTTT; cdr3_aa: CASSMGNKNTEAFF
j_call: TRBJ1-4; d_call: .; clone_size: .; v_call: TRBV5-1; cdr3_nt: TGCGCCAGCAGCTTGGCCTCTGTCCCAGAAGATGAAAAACTGTTTTTT; cdr3_aa: CASSLASVPEDEKLFF
j_call: TRBJ2-1; d_call: .; clone_size: once; v_call: TRBV7-6; cdr3_nt: TGTGCCAGCAGCTTAGCAGGCGGGACCTCCTACAATGAGCAGTTCTTC; cdr3_aa: CASSLAGGTSYNEQFF
j_call: TRBJ1-3; d_call: TRBD1; clone_size: .; v_call: TRBV19; cdr3_nt: TGTGCCAGTAGTGCCCAGGGGGCTGGAAACACCATATATTTT; cdr3_aa: CASSAQGAGNTIYF
j_call: TRBJ1-1; d_call: .; clone_size: .; v_call: TRBV7-9; cdr3_nt: TGTGCCAGCAGCTTATGGTCAGGGGTGAACACTGAAGCTTTCTTT; cdr3_aa: CASSLWSGVNTEAFF
j_call: TRBJ2-6; d_call: TRBD1; clone_size: .; v_call: TRBV9; cdr3_nt: TGTGCCAGCAGCGTGACAGGGGGCGGCTCTGGGGCCAACGTCCTGACTTTC; cdr3_aa: CASSVTGGGSGANVLTF
j_call: TRBJ2-1; d_call: .; clone_size: .; v_call: TRBV12-3/TRBV12-4; cdr3_nt: TGTGCCAGCAGGGCATCAGGGCATGAGCAGTTCTTC; cdr3_aa: CASRASGHEQFF
j_call: TRBJ2-3; d_call: TRBD1; clone_size: .; v_call: TRBV28; cdr3_nt: TGTGCCAGCAACCCGGACAGGGGGAAGAAAGATACGCAGTATTTT; cdr3_aa: CASNPDRGKKDTQYF
j_call: TRBJ2-6; d_call: .; clone_size: .; v_call: TRBV7-8; cdr3_nt: TGTGCCAGCAGCTTGATTAGTTTCACTGGGGCCAACGTCCTGACTTTC; cdr3_aa: CASSLISFTGANVLTF
j_call: TRBJ1-5; d_call: TRBD1; clone_size: .; v_call: TRBV6-4; cdr3_nt: TGTGCCAGCAGTAACAGGGGGAACACCGGACCCCAGCATTTT; cdr3_aa: CASSNRGNTGPQHF
j_call: TRBJ1-1; d_call: .; clone_size: .; v_call: TRBV10-3; cdr3_nt: TGTGCCATCAGTGGGGGGCTCGGGAACACTGAAGCTTTCTTT; cdr3_aa: CAISGGLGNTEAFF
j_call: TRBJ1-1; d_call: .; clone_size: once; v_call: TRBV18; cdr3_nt: TGTGCCAGCTCACCTACCCAGTTTGGGGAGGGTGGGACCACTGAAGCTTTCTTT; cdr3_aa: CASSPTQFGEGGTTEAFF
j_call: TRBJ1-4; d_call: TRBD1; clone_size: .; v_call: TRBV19; cdr3_nt: TGTGCCAGTAGTATCGGGACAGGGGTTGAAAAACTGTTTTTT; cdr3_aa: CASSIGTGVEKLFF
j_call: TRBJ2-1; d_call: TRBD2; clone_size: .; v_call: TRBV4-3; cdr3_nt: TGCGCCAGCAGCCGGACTAGCGGCTCCTACAATGAGCAGTTCTTC; cdr3_aa: CASSRTSGSYNEQFF
j_call: TRBJ1-4; d_call: .; clone_size: .; v_call: TRBV10-3; cdr3_nt: TGTGCCATTGCCGGGACACCTAATGAAAAACTGTTTTTT; cdr3_aa: CAIAGTPNEKLFF
j_call: TRBJ2-2; d_call: TRBD2; clone_size: .; v_call: TRBV29-1; cdr3_nt: TGCAGCGTTGTAGTGGGGACTAGCGGGGGGGAGCTGTTTTTT; cdr3_aa: CSVVVGTSGGELFF
j_call: TRBJ1-5; d_call: .; clone_size: .; v_call: TRBV6-5; cdr3_nt: TGTGCCAGCAGTTTCCGCAGGGCTCAGCCCCAGCATTTT; cdr3_aa: CASSFRRAQPQHF
j_call: TRBJ1-3; d_call: .; clone_size: .; v_call: TRBV3-1/TRBV3-2; cdr3_nt: TGTGCCAGCAGCCATTCCGAGATTCGACGGAGCTCTGGAAACACCATATATTTT; cdr3_aa: CASSHSEIRRSSGNTIYF
j_call: TRBJ2-3; d_call: .; clone_size: .; v_call: TRBV29-1; cdr3_nt: TGCAGCGACAGAGTCAACACAGATACGCAGTATTTT; cdr3_aa: CSDRVNTDTQYF
j_call: TRBJ2-1; d_call: TRBD1; clone_size: .; v_call: TRBV5-8; cdr3_nt: TGTGCCAGCACTCCCCGGACCAGGGGGCTCCAAAGCTCCTACAATGAGCAGTTCTTC; cdr3_aa: CASTPRTRGLQSSYNEQFF
j_call: TRBJ1-2; d_call: TRBD1; clone_size: .; v_call: TRBV5-4; cdr3_nt: TGTGCCAGCGGGCGGGACAGGGAGGGACTAGATGGCTACACCTTC; cdr3_aa: CASGRDREGLDGYTF
j_call: TRBJ2-5; d_call: TRBD2; clone_size: .; v_call: TRBV5-1; cdr3_nt: TGCGCCAGCAGCTTGGGGAACACGGGAGGAGAGACCCAGTACTTC; cdr3_aa: CASSLGNTGGETQYF